This passage covers 14 T cell receptor beta chains from one sample sequenced in a study of cytomegalovirus exposure and HLA in healthy donors. This PCR relied on a set of 60 Vbeta primers and 13 Jbeta primers. This table comes from immunoSEQ multiplex PCR, and its TCRdb copy is limited to in-frame clones, with some not included. The sample lists about 130,000 clones, roughly 68% seen once, with roughly 6% in the top ten. Sequencing was performed on PBMCs. Every receptor here comes from a woman aged 45 to 65 in good health and CMV-seropositive.

The rearrangement uses TRBV12-5 and TRBJ2-1; D might be TRBD1 (5 bases). This CDR3 has 17 residues. Germline V gives CDR1 LGHNT, CDR2 FRNRAP. With 2 bases removed from V and 0 bases from J, the gap between germline ends came to 14 bases. The CDR3 nucleotides are TGTGCTAGTGGTTTGCCTACCTCCCAGGGCTCCTACAATGAGCAGTTCTTC. Its protein product is CASGLPTSQGSYNEQFF.

V usage is TRBV5-1 and J usage is TRBJ2-1; 8 bases agree with TRBD1. This CDR3 has 15 amino acids. V shed 4 bases and J 6 bases; nucleotides not matched to a gene: 9. The germline CDR1 and CDR2 sequences are SGHRS and YFSETQ. The CDR3 here is CASSVPTGEFNEQFF. For the CDR3, the DNA is TGCGCCAGCAGCGTCCCGACAGGGGAATTCAATGAGCAGTTCTTC.

A single count supports this clone. The rearrangement links TRBV2 to TRBJ2-7; a possible D gene is TRBD1 (5 bases). The CDR3 extends over 14 amino acids. Germline CDR1 SNHLY, CDR2 FYNNEI. V was shortened by 2 bases and J by 2 bases, with 10 bases between the two germline ends. CDR3 residues: CASSEISRAYEQYF. CDR3 sequence (DNA): TGTGCCAGCAGTGAAATAAGCAGGGCCTACGAGCAGTACTTC.

Written as DNA, the CDR3 is TGCGCCAGCAGCCCGACTGTCTCTAGCACAGATACGCAGTATTTT. It is translated as CASSPTVSSTDTQYF. The chain joins TRBV5-1 to TRBJ2-3; D unclear. Between the trimmed V and J ends, which lost 4 bases and 0 bases, there was a span of 12 bases. Germline CDR1 and CDR2: SGHRS and YFSETQ. The CDR3 has 15 amino acids.

The J gene is TRBJ2-5, the V gene TRBV10-3; 12 nucleotides align to TRBD2. CDR3 size: 16 residues. Germline-derived CDR1 and CDR2 are ENHRY and SYGVKD. V lost 11 bases, J lost 5 bases, and 15 bases stayed unmatched. In DNA, the CDR3 is TGTGCCCCCCGGGGAGCTAGCGGGGGGGCCCAGGAGACCCAGTACTTC. Translation: CAPRGASGGAQETQYF.

This clone was picked up a small number of times. CDR3: CASSLIRTGRYEQYF. The CDR3 region has the DNA TGTGCCAGCAGTTTAATAAGGACAGGGCGCTACGAGCAGTACTTC. The V and J genes are TRBV27 and TRBJ2-7; 8 positions agree with TRBD1. The CDR3 has 15 amino acids. V was pared by 2 bases and J by 3 bases, with 6 bases of the junction left unmatched. From germline, CDR1 is MNHEY and CDR2 SMNVEV (reference sequence).

The chain has TRBV15 and TRBJ2-7; TRBD1 matches at 11 bases. From germline, CDR1 is LNHNV and CDR2 YYDKDF (reference sequence). Unmatched junction bases numbered 6, after V lost 0 bases and J lost 5 bases. The CDR3 has 16 residues. CDR3 loop: CATSRDGGQGGNEQYF. The CDR3 DNA reads TGTGCCACCAGCAGAGATGGGGGACAGGGGGGGAACGAGCAGTACTTC.

The CDR3: CASSDRAGAGELFF. DNA of the CDR3: TGTGCCAGCTCGGACAGGGCGGGCGCCGGGGAGCTGTTTTTT. The chain is built from TRBV18 and TRBJ2-2; 8 nucleotides align to TRBD1. The CDR3 totals 14 residues. The ends lost 6 bases at V and 6 bases at J; junction bases unmatched: 6. Germline V gives CDR1 KGHSH, CDR2 LQKENI.

This chain uses TRBV25-1 with TRBJ2-5; maybe TRBD2 (5 bases). There are 14 residues in the CDR3. V was clipped by 4 bases and J by 4 bases, with 13 bases between them. CDR1 and CDR2 from the germline V gene are MGHDK and SYGVNS. The CDR3 loop is CASSATTTLETQYF. In nucleotides, the CDR3 is TGTGCCAGCAGTGCGACTACGACCTTAGAGACCCAGTACTTC.

The chain has TRBV18 and TRBJ2-5; D is unresolved. V was pared by 3 bases and J by 1 base, with 3 bases between. Germline V gene lookup returns CDR1 KGHSH and CDR2 LQKENI. This CDR3 is 12 amino acids long. In DNA, the CDR3 is TGTGCCAGCTCACCGGCCCAAGAGACCCAGTACTTC. Translated: CASSPAQETQYF. Full variable domain (remainder filled in from reference TRBV18 and TRBJ2-5): NAGVMQNPRHLVRRRGQEARLRCSPMKGHSHVYWYRQLPEEGLKFMVYLQKENIIDESGMPKERFSAEFPKEGPSILRIQQVVRGDSAAYFCASSPAQETQYFGPGTRLLVL.

This chain uses TRBV19 with TRBJ2-7; tentatively, D is TRBD2 (6 bases). The germline CDR1 and CDR2 sequences are LNHDA and SQIVND (reference sequence). The CDR3 consists of 11 residues. Trimming removed 4 bases from V and 13 bases from J, with 14 bases in between. The DNA for the CDR3 is TGTGCCAGTAGTACCCGGGACTCCCTCTACTTC. The encoded protein is CASSTRDSLYF.

This clone was seen a handful of times. This sequence joins TRBV19 and TRBJ1-5; 9 bases are shared with TRBD1. The germline gives CDR1 LNHDA, CDR2 SQIVND (reference sequence). The trim removed 11 bases at V and 3 bases at J, leaving 14 bases unmatched. The CDR3 consists of 16 residues. CDR3 DNA: TGTGCCTCCTCCTTGTGGACAGGGGTTAACAATCAGCCCCAGCATTTT. Translation: CASSLWTGVNNQPQHF.

V and J are TRBV6-1 and TRBJ1-1, with D perhaps TRBD1 (5 bases). Germline CDR1 MNHNS, CDR2 SASEGT. There are 13 residues in the CDR3. With 7 bases removed from V and 2 bases from J, the gap between germline ends came to 11 bases. This CDR3 is CASKQTVNTEAFF. CDR3 nucleotide sequence: TGTGCCAGCAAGCAGACAGTCAACACTGAAGCTTTCTTT.

The chain has TRBV6-4 and TRBJ1-1, with D hard to call. This CDR3 has 13 amino acids. Germline values: CDR1 MRHNA, CDR2 SNTAGT. Trimming pared 0 bases from V and 1 base from J, leaving 3 bases between. CDR3 DNA: TGTGCCAGCAGTGACTCGAGGAACACTGAAGCTTTCTTT. Translation gives CASSDSRNTEAFF.